The following is a T cell receptor beta chain sequence with its context. How the authors handled the data: Amplified reference gene primers provided the basis for estimating nucleated cell counts. Clones were sequenced by immunoSEQ multiplex PCR, and TCRdb holds only the in-frame ones, with some missing. Clonal size and the V and J genes are those of that table, whereas D and trimming came from the DNA. This repertoire shows 130,000 or so clones, 88% found once; its top ten account for roughly a tenth. CDR3 length: 15 amino acids. Looked up from germline, CDR1 is LNHDA and CDR2 is SQIVND (reference sequence). V lost 6 bases to trimming and J lost 6 bases; unmatched junction nucleotides: 8. The data were obtained in a study of blood T cell repertoires in COVID-19. As for the study in general: The United States, Italy and Spain supplied acute and convalescent COVID-19 samples. From T cells, B-cell-depleted T cells, or PBMCs came the material, which was cDNA or gDNA.

This clonotype originated in a man aged 55 to 70 with active or convalescent COVID-19. Specimen: peripheral blood. The chain combines TRBV19 with TRBJ2-1; 10 bases fit TRBD2. As DNA, the CDR3 is TGTGCCAGTAGGACACTAGCGGGGATCCTCAATGAGCAGTTCTTC. Translated: CASRTLAGILNEQFF.